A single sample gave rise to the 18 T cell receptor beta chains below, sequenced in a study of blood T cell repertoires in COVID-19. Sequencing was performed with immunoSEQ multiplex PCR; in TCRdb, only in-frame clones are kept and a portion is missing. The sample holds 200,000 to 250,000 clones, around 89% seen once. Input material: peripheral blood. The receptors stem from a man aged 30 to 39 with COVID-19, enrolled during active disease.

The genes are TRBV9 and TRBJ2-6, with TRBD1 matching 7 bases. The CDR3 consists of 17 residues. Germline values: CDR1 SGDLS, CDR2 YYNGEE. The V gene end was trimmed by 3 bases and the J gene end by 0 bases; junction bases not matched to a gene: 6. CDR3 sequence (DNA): TGTGCCAGCAGCGGACCACAGGGGAGCTCTGGGGCCAACGTCCTGACTTTC. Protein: CASSGPQGSSGANVLTF.

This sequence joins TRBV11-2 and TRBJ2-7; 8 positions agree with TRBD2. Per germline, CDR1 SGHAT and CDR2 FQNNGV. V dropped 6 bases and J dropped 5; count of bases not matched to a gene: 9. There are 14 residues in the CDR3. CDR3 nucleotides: TGTGCCAGCAGGGCCAGCGGGAGTGGCGACGAGCAGTACTTC. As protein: CASRASGSGDEQYF.

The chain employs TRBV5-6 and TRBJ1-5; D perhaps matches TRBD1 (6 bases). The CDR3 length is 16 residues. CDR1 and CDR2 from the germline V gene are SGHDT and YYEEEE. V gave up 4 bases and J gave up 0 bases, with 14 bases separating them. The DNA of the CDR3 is TGTGCCAGCAGCCGAGGGGGGGCTTCTAGCAATCAGCCCCAGCATTTT. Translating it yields CASSRGGASSNQPQHF.

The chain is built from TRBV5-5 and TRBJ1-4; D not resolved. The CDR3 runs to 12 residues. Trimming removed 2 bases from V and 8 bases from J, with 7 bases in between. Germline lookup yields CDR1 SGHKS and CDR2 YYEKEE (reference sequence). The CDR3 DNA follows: TGTGCCAGCAGCTTTCCAATGGAAAAACTGTTTTTT. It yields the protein CASSFPMEKLFF.

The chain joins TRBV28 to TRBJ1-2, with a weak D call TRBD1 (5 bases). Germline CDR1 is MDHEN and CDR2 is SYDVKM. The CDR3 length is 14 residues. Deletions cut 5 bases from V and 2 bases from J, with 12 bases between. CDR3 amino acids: CASSPARVNYGYTF. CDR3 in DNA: TGTGCCAGCAGTCCAGCCAGGGTCAACTATGGCTACACCTTC.

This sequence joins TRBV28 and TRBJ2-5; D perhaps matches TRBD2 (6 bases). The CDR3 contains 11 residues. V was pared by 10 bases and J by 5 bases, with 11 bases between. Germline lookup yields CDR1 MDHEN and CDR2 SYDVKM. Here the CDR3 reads CATGGVETQYF. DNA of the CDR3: TGTGCCACTGGAGGGGTGGAGACCCAGTACTTC.

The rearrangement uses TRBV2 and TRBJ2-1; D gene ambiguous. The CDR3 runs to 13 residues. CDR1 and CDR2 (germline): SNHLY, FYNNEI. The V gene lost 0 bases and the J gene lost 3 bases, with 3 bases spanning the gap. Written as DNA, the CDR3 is TGTGCCAGCAGTGAAGCTAGCTACAATGAGCAGTTCTTC. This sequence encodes CASSEASYNEQFF.

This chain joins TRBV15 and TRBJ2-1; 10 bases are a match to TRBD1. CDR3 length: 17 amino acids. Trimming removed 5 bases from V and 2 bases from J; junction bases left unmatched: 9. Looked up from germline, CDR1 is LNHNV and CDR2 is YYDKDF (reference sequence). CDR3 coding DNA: TGTGCCACCAGCGGGCAACGGGACAGGGGTACCTACAATGAGCAGTTCTTC. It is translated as CATSGQRDRGTYNEQFF.

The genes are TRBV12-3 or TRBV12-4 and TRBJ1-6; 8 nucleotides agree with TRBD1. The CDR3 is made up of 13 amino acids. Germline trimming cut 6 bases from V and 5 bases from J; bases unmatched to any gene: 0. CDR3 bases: TGTGCCAGCAGGGGACAGGATAATTCACCCCTCCACTTT. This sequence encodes CASRGQDNSPLHF.

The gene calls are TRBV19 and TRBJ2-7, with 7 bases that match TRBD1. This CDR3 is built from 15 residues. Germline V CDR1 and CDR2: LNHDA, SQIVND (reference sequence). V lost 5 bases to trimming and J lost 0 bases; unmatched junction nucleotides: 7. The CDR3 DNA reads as TGTGCCAGTAGTCCTCCGGGACAGAGCTCCTACGAGCAGTACTTC. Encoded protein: CASSPPGQSSYEQYF.

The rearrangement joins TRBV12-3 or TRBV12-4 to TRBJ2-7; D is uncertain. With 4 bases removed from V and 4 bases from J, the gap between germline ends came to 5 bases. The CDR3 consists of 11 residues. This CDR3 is CASSSRYEQYF. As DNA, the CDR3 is TGTGCCAGCAGTTCTAGGTACGAGCAGTACTTC.

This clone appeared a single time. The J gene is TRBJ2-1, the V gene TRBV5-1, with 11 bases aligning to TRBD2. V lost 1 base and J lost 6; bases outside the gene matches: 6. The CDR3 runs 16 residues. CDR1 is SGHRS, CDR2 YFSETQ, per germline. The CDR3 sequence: CASSLLAGGTSNEQFF. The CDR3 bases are TGCGCCAGCAGCTTGTTAGCGGGGGGGACTTCCAATGAGCAGTTCTTC.

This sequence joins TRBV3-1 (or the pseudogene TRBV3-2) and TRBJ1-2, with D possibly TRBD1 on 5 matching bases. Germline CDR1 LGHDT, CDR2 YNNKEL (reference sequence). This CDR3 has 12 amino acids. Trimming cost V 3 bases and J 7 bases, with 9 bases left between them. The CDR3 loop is CASSHATGGYTF. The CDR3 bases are TGTGCCAGCAGCCATGCAACAGGTGGCTACACCTTC.

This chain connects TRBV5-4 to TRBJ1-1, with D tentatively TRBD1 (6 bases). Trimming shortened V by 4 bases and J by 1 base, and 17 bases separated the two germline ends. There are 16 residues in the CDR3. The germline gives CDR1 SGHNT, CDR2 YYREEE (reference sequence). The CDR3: CASSPPGVSGNTEAFF. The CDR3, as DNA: TGTGCCAGCAGCCCGCCAGGGGTATCGGGGAACACTGAAGCTTTCTTT.

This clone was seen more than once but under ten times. DNA of the CDR3: TGTGCCAGCAGTTTATTTGGACAGTCCTACGAGCAGTACTTC. Its translation: CASSLFGQSYEQYF. V is TRBV27 and J is TRBJ2-7; tentatively, D is TRBD1 (6 bases). The V end lost 1 base, the J end lost 1 base, and 8 bases lay between the germline ends. CDR1 is MNHEY and CDR2 is SMNVEV in the germline V gene (reference sequence). The CDR3 has 14 residues.

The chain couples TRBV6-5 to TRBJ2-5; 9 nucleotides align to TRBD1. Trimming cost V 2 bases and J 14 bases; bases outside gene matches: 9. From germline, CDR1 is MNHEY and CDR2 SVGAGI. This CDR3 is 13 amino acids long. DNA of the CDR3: TGTGCCAGCAGTTACGTCGGGGGGACAGGGCGCTACTTC. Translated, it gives CASSYVGGTGRYF.

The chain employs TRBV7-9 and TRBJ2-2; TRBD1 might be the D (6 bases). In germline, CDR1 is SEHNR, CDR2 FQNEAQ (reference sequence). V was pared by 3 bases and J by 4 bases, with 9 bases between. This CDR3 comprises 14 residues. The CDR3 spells CASSFTGSTGELFF. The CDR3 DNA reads TGTGCCAGCAGCTTTACAGGGAGCACCGGGGAGCTGTTTTTT.

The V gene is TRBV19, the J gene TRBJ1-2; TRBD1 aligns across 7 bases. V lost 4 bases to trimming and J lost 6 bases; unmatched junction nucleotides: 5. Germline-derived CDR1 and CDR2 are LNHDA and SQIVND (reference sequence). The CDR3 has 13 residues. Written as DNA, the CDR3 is TGTGCCAGTAGTACTACAGGGGTGGATGGCTACACCTTC. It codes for CASSTTGVDGYTF.